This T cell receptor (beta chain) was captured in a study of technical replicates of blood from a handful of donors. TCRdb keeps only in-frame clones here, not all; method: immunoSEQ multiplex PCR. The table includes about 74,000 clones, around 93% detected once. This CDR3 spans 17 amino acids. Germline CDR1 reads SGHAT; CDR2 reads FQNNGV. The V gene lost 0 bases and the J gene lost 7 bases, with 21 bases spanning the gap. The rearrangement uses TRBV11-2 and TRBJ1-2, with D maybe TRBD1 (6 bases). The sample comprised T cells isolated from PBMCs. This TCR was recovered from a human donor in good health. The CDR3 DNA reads TGTGCCAGCAGCTTAGATCCCCTGACAGGACCTGTGAGTGGCTACACCTTC. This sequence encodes CASSLDPLTGPVSGYTF.